The 16 T cell receptor beta chains below were found in one sample sequenced in a study of beta chain features in type 1 diabetes. Expressed TCRB transcripts got sequenced, as all isolated RNA was reverse transcribed. Here immunoSEQ multiplex PCR was the method, and the copy in TCRdb shows in-frame clones only, minus some. Among 350,000 or so clones listed, around 20% were seen once. Sequenced material: naive CD4+ T cells from blood. The receptor source for this set is a woman aged 18-30 years in good health.

This clone has more than one count but fewer than ten. V and J are TRBV7-2 and TRBJ2-3, with 11 bases matching TRBD2. Trimming at V came to 1 base and at J to 2 bases, leaving 11 bases not matched to a gene. Germline CDR1 reads SGHTA; CDR2 reads FQGNSA. The length of the CDR3 is 19 residues. The chain's CDR3 is CASSLELAGAPTNTDTQYF. For the CDR3, the DNA is TGTGCCAGCAGCTTAGAACTAGCGGGGGCCCCTACCAACACAGATACGCAGTATTTT.

This clone was seen a few times. V usage is TRBV5-1 and J usage is TRBJ1-5; D may be TRBD1 (6 bases). The CDR3 totals 14 residues. V gave up 7 bases and J gave up 4 bases, with 15 bases separating them. From germline, CDR1 is SGHRS and CDR2 YFSETQ. CDR3 bases: TGCGCCAGCTCAGAAAAAGGGGGAAATCAGCCCCAGCATTTT. It codes for CASSEKGGNQPQHF.

This chain connects TRBV6-1 to TRBJ2-2; TRBD1 agrees at 9 bases. CDR1 MNHNS and CDR2 SASEGT come from the germline V gene. The CDR3 length is 15 residues. J lost 4 bases, V lost 5 bases, and 5 bases had no gene match. The CDR3: CASSSSGQGTGELFF. CDR3 in DNA: TGTGCCAGCAGTTCATCGGGACAGGGCACCGGGGAGCTGTTTTTT.

This clone was seen only a few times. CDR3 amino acids: CASSLGGRGETQYF. CDR3 DNA: TGCGCCAGCAGCTTGGGCGGGCGGGGAGAGACCCAGTACTTC. The genes are TRBV5-1 and TRBJ2-5, with D possibly being TRBD2 (6 bases). The CDR3 sequence is 14 residues long. The V end lost 0 bases, the J end lost 4 bases, and 10 bases lay between the germline ends. Germline values: CDR1 SGHRS, CDR2 YFSETQ.

Comments on this clone: The sample carries other DNA sequences with the same CDR3. This rearrangement joins TRBV18 to TRBJ2-7, with a possible D match to TRBD1 (5 bases). The germline V and J ends were trimmed by 1 base and 3 bases, with 7 bases remaining between them. Germline CDR1 KGHSH, CDR2 LQKENI. The CDR3 runs 13 residues. The DNA for the CDR3 is TGTGCCAGCTCACCACGGGGCAGCTACGAGCAGTACTTC. Amino acid sequence: CASSPRGSYEQYF.

V is TRBV30 and J is TRBJ1-4, with TRBD1 as a possible D gene (6 bases). Per the germline V gene, CDR1 is GTSNPN and CDR2 is SVGIG (reference sequence). V was trimmed by 5 bases and J by 0 bases, leaving 7 bases between them. This CDR3 has 13 residues. The CDR3 sequence is CAWGQSTNEKLFF. The CDR3 bases are TGTGCCTGGGGACAGTCAACTAATGAAAAACTGTTTTTT.

The chain links TRBV29-1 to TRBJ2-2; possibly TRBD2 for D (6 bases). V was clipped by 7 bases and J by 4 bases, with 19 bases between them. The CDR3 is made up of 15 amino acids. CDR1 and CDR2 (germline): SQVTM, ANQGSEA. CDR3 in amino acids: CSASEGKGGTGELFF. DNA of the CDR3: TGCAGCGCGTCGGAGGGCAAAGGTGGCACCGGGGAGCTGTTTTTT.

V and J are TRBV9 and TRBJ2-1; TRBD2 is a possible D gene (7 bases). CDR1 and CDR2 (germline): SGDLS, YYNGEE. V lost 3 bases and J 10 bases, leaving 17 bases between the germline ends. The CDR3 totals 14 residues. The CDR3 bases are TGTGCCAGCAGCGCTCCCCAAGGGGGGGCCGAGCAGTTCTTC. It yields the protein CASSAPQGGAEQFF.

This clone showed up just a few times. The J gene is TRBJ2-5, the V gene TRBV5-4; 7 positions match TRBD2. The germline gives CDR1 SGHNT, CDR2 YYREEE (reference sequence). With V trimmed by 0 bases and J by 4 bases, 3 bases remained unmatched. CDR3 size: 14 residues. The chain's CDR3 is CASSLVGGGETQYF. In DNA, the CDR3 is TGTGCCAGCAGCTTGGTGGGGGGGGGAGAGACCCAGTACTTC.

The V and J genes are TRBV2 and TRBJ1-2; 12 bases agree with TRBD1. CDR1 and CDR2 (germline): SNHLY, FYNNEI. The CDR3 covers 13 residues. Trimming took 6 bases from V and 8 from J; bases not matched to a gene: 4. The CDR3 coding sequence is TGTGCCAGCAGGGGGGACAGGGGGCACGGCTACACCTTC. As protein: CASRGDRGHGYTF.

This clone occurred a few times. The chain has TRBV6-1 and TRBJ1-5; a weak D match, TRBD1 (5 bases). The CDR3 has 15 residues. With 5 bases removed from V and 4 bases from J, the gap between germline ends came to 15 bases. CDR1 is MNHNS and CDR2 is SASEGT in the germline V gene. This CDR3 is CASSPLGAANQPQHF. The CDR3 coding sequence is TGTGCCAGCAGTCCCTTAGGGGCGGCGAATCAGCCCCAGCATTTT.

This clone was counted between two and nine times. The rearrangement joins TRBV7-2 to TRBJ1-4, with a possible D match to TRBD1 (5 bases). Germline CDR1 and CDR2: SGHTA and FQGNSA. Deletions cut 5 bases from V and 13 bases from J, with 14 bases between. There are 12 residues in the CDR3. The CDR3: CASSPLQGGLFF. The CDR3 coding sequence is TGTGCCAGCAGCCCTCTCCAGGGCGGACTGTTTTTT. Full variable domain (remainder filled in from reference TRBV7-2 and TRBJ1-4): GAGVSQSPSNKVTEKGKDVELRCDPISGHTALYWYRQSLGQGLEFLIYFQGNSAPDKSGLPSDRFSAERTGGSVSTLTIQRTQQEDSAVYLCASSPLQGGLFFGSGTQLSVL.

This chain joins TRBV25-1 and TRBJ1-1, with TRBD1 matching over 7 bases. Germline CDR1 MGHDK, CDR2 SYGVNS. The CDR3 has 14 residues. J was trimmed by 3 bases and V by 1 base; bases with no gene match: 2. CDR3 sequence reads: CASSEFTGDTEAFF. The CDR3 DNA follows: TGTGCCAGCAGTGAATTTACAGGGGACACTGAAGCTTTCTTT.

This clone occurred a few times. The chain recombines TRBV30 with TRBJ2-1; D call uncertain. Trimming shortened V by 2 bases and J by 9 bases, and 11 bases separated the two germline ends. CDR1 and CDR2 (germline): GTSNPN, SVGIG (reference sequence). This CDR3 is built from 12 residues. The CDR3 coding sequence is TGTGCCTGGAGTTCCCAGAGGAGTGAGCAGTTCTTC. The encoded protein is CAWSSQRSEQFF. Combining the CDR3 with reference TRBV30 and TRBJ2-1 gives the whole variable domain SQTIHQWPATLVQPVGSPLSLECTVEGTSNPNLYWYRQAAGRGLQLLFYSVGIGQISSEVPQNLSASRPQDRQFILSSKKLLLSDSGFYLCAWSSQRSEQFFGPGTRLTVL.

This clone has more than one count but fewer than ten. The rearrangement links TRBV2 to TRBJ2-5; TRBD2 matches at 10 bases. CDR1 is SNHLY, CDR2 FYNNEI, per germline. The CDR3 runs to 14 residues. After removal of 5 bases from V and 3 bases from J, the junction contained 3 bases not matched to a gene. The CDR3 spells CASSFGLAEETQYF. Written as DNA, the CDR3 is TGTGCCAGCAGTTTTGGACTAGCGGAAGAGACCCAGTACTTC. Full variable domain (remainder filled in from reference TRBV2 and TRBJ2-5): EPEVTQTPSHQVTQMGQEVILRCVPISNHLYFYWYRQILGQKVEFLVSFYNNEISEKSEIFDDQFSVERPDGSNFTLKIRSTKLEDSAMYFCASSFGLAEETQYFGPGTRLLVL.

The V gene is TRBV21-1, the J gene TRBJ1-2; TRBD1 was called by the table and not checked on the DNA. TRBV21-1 is a listed pseudogene. CDR3 length equals 12 residues. The CDR3 DNA reads as TGTGCCCTGGTCGGACAGACCTATGGCTACACCTTC. Amino acid sequence: CALVGQTYGYTF.